This T cell receptor (beta chain) was profiled in a study of shared clonotypes between healthy human individuals. This CDR3 is 12 amino acids long. The V segment lost 0 bases and the J segment 12 bases; nucleotides outside the gene matches: 2. The germline V gene has CDR1 ENHRY and CDR2 SYGVKD. Points on this clone: The antigen is undetermined.

Repertoires were generated with immunoSEQ multiplex PCR, while TCRdb's copy carries only in-frame clones and drops some. The table shows 950,000 to 1,100,000 clones, with 60% to 80% occurring only once. Study conclusions and caveats: It was observed that roughly 5.4% of naive CD4 clonotypes were shared across several donors.

Material for sequencing was memory CD4+ T cells sorted from blood. The subset here: CD45RA-negative fraction. The gene calls are TRBV10-3 and TRBJ2-3, with 8 bases that match TRBD1. This receptor was obtained from a young man in good health. This chain's CDR3 is CAISESGTGQYF. The CDR3 DNA reads as TGTGCCATCAGTGAGTCCGGGACAGGACAGTATTTT.